This T cell receptor beta chain originates from a study of cytomegalovirus exposure and HLA in healthy donors. At the level of the study: Some 90 million unique TCRs from HLA-typed donors were held in an early data release. Findings and caveats of the study: A missense DCLRE1C variant was associated with V- and J-gene trimming of TCR beta chains in a later analysis, and an independent cohort replicated the association.

Germline values: CDR1 GTSNPN, CDR2 SVGIG (reference sequence). The CDR3 sequence is 13 residues long. V shed 1 base and J shed 5 bases, with 10 bases lying between them. To note about this clone: Its matching antigen is unknown.

The PCR had 60 Vbeta and 13 Jbeta primers. Sequencing used immunoSEQ multiplex PCR; TCRdb keeps in-frame clones, though not all of them. The sample carries approximately 130,000 clones, over 65% recorded once. Sequencing input: PBMCs. The rearrangement links TRBV30 to TRBJ2-3; D might be TRBD1 (6 bases). The clonotype comes from a man in his thirties or forties in good health and CMV-seronegative. The CDR3 DNA reads TGTGCCTGGAGTGGGCTAGGGGGAGATACGCAGTATTTT. Translated: CAWSGLGGDTQYF.